One and the same sample provided the 32 T cell receptor beta chains below, sequenced in a study of T cell responses to AZD1222 COVID-19 vaccine. This table comes from immunoSEQ multiplex PCR, and its TCRdb copy is limited to in-frame clones, with some not included. The data contain over 75,000 clones, about nine tenths of them singletons. The specimen was peripheral blood, collected on day 0 of AZD1222 vaccination. Receptors were obtained from an adult in good health.

In DNA, the CDR3 is TGTGCCTGGATTCGGGGAGGGGCATATGGCTACACCTTC. Translation gives CAWIRGGAYGYTF. This sequence joins TRBV30 and TRBJ1-2, with D maybe TRBD1 (5 bases). The V and J ends lost 4 bases and 5 bases respectively, with 14 bases between them. Germline lookup yields CDR1 GTSNPN and CDR2 SVGIG (reference sequence). The CDR3 is 13 residues long.

The genes are TRBV7-9 and TRBJ2-5; weak D call: TRBD2 (6 bases). Trimming took off 1 base at V and 4 bases at J, with 7 bases between the two ends. Germline loops: CDR1 SEHNR, CDR2 FQNEAQ (reference sequence). The CDR3 has 13 amino acids. CDR3 protein: CASSLDSGETQYF. As DNA, the CDR3 is TGTGCCAGCAGCTTAGATAGCGGAGAGACCCAGTACTTC.

The V gene is TRBV11-3, the J gene TRBJ1-1, with 11 bases matching TRBD1. The CDR3 is 18 residues long. Germline trimming cut 4 bases from V and 7 bases from J; bases unmatched to any gene: 17. Germline V gene data show CDR1 as SGHNT and CDR2 as YENEEA. Written as DNA, the CDR3 is TGTGCCAGCAGCTGCGGACAGGGGGCGCCCCGTCTACCTCTTGAAGCTTTCTTT. It translates to CASSCGQGAPRLPLEAFF. The full variable domain, with the rest looked up from reference TRBV11-3 and TRBJ1-1, is EAGVVQSPRYKIIEKKQPVAFWCNPISGHNTLYWYLQNLGQGPELLIRYENEEAVDDSQLPKDRFSAERLKGVDSTLKIQPAELGDSAVYLCASSCGQGAPRLPLEAFFGQGTRLTVV.

The chain has TRBV5-1 and TRBJ1-5; no definite D call. The germline V gene has CDR1 SGHRS and CDR2 YFSETQ. This CDR3 spans 13 amino acids. Trimming stripped 5 bases from V and 6 bases from J, with 12 bases between. The CDR3 loop is CASRISDGQPQHF. The CDR3, as DNA: TGCGCCAGCAGGATTTCTGACGGTCAGCCCCAGCATTTT.

In its sample, this clone was seen a few times. The rearrangement joins TRBV10-3 to TRBJ2-7; tentative D call: TRBD1 (6 bases). This CDR3 has 14 amino acids. Trimming pared 5 bases from V and 1 base from J, leaving 12 bases between. Germline CDR1 ENHRY, CDR2 SYGVKD. CDR3 amino acids: CAISLIGGSYEQYF. For the CDR3, the DNA is TGTGCCATCAGTTTGATAGGGGGTTCCTACGAGCAGTACTTC.

The chain couples TRBV10-1 to TRBJ1-1; weak D call: TRBD1 (6 bases). Germline V CDR1 and CDR2: WNHNN, SYGVQD (reference sequence). The germline V and J ends were trimmed by 8 bases and 0 bases, with 13 bases remaining between them. The CDR3 totals 14 residues. This CDR3 reads CASSYGQMNTEAFF. The CDR3 nucleotides are TGCGCCAGCTCGTATGGACAGATGAACACTGAAGCTTTCTTT.

This clone is a singleton in its sample. The V gene is TRBV5-4, the J gene TRBJ1-1, with unresolved D. The CDR3 loop spans 14 amino acids. The V and J ends lost 5 bases and 0 bases respectively, with 11 bases between them. Germline V gene lookup returns CDR1 SGHNT and CDR2 YYREEE (reference sequence). The CDR3 sequence is CASSNGQMNTEAFF. In nucleotides, the CDR3 is TGTGCCAGCAGTAATGGTCAGATGAACACTGAAGCTTTCTTT.

In DNA form, the CDR3 reads TGCGCCAGCAGCCGGAGCGGCGCCGGGGGGTCTAGCACAGATACGCAGTATTTT. Amino acid sequence: CASSRSGAGGSSTDTQYF. The V gene is TRBV5-1, the J gene TRBJ2-3, with 7 bases that match TRBD2. Looked up from germline, CDR1 is SGHRS and CDR2 is YFSETQ. V lost 4 bases, J lost 0 bases, and 14 bases stayed unmatched. This CDR3 is built from 18 residues.

The V and J genes are TRBV12-3 or TRBV12-4 and TRBJ1-1; D is uncertain. There are 13 residues in the CDR3. V lost 5 bases and J lost 4, with 11 bases in between. The CDR3: CASSPGKPTEAFF. Written as DNA, the CDR3 is TGTGCCAGCAGTCCCGGGAAACCCACTGAAGCTTTCTTT.

The CDR3 reads CASSWGSPGSGYTF. The DNA for the CDR3 is TGTGCCAGCAGCTGGGGGTCCCCCGGGAGTGGCTACACCTTC. This rearrangement joins TRBV5-8 to TRBJ1-2, with a weak D call TRBD1 (5 bases). V lost 3 bases and J lost 7, with 16 bases in between. From germline, CDR1 is SGHTS and CDR2 YDEGEE. The CDR3 is 14 residues long.

This clone occurred once. V gene TRBV5-1 combines with J gene TRBJ1-5, with 10 bases matching TRBD1. V was clipped by 0 bases and J by 6 bases; unmatched bases: 6. The CDR3 has 16 residues. CDR1 and CDR2 (germline): SGHRS, YFSETQ. CDR3 region: CASSLGTGGRGQPQHF. In DNA, the CDR3 is TGCGCCAGCAGCTTGGGGACAGGGGGAAGGGGTCAGCCCCAGCATTTT.

V usage is TRBV28 and J usage is TRBJ1-2, with 7 bases matching TRBD1. The junction had 8 bases not matched to a gene; V was cut back by 10 bases and J by 0 bases. There are 14 residues in the CDR3. From germline, CDR1 is MDHEN and CDR2 SYDVKM. The DNA of the CDR3 is TGTGCCACCGGGCTGGGGACAGCTAACTATGGCTACACCTTC. Its translation is CATGLGTANYGYTF.

The chain recombines TRBV9 with TRBJ2-3; 12 nucleotides line up with TRBD2. CDR3 size: 15 residues. V lost 5 bases, J lost 3 bases, and 4 bases stayed unmatched. Germline CDR1 reads SGDLS; CDR2 reads YYNGEE. CDR3 sequence reads: CASSLAGGPTDTQYF. CDR3 sequence (DNA): TGTGCCAGCAGTCTAGCGGGGGGGCCGACAGATACGCAGTATTTT.

This chain uses TRBV2 with TRBJ1-1, with a possible D match to TRBD1 (5 bases). The length of the CDR3 is 14 residues. Trimming pared 4 bases from V and 0 bases from J, leaving 9 bases between. CDR1 and CDR2 (germline): SNHLY, FYNNEI. CDR3 nucleotides: TGTGCCAGCAGTGGGGGACGGATGAACACTGAAGCTTTCTTT. Its protein is CASSGGRMNTEAFF.

The chain has TRBV5-6 and TRBJ2-1; TRBD2 matches 11 bases. Trimming took 4 bases from V and 3 from J; bases not matched to a gene: 9. Per the germline V gene, CDR1 is SGHDT and CDR2 is YYEEEE. The CDR3 is 17 residues long. The CDR3 coding sequence is TGTGCCAGCAGCGGGACCGGGACTAGCGGTCTCTACAATGAGCAGTTCTTC. Translation gives CASSGTGTSGLYNEQFF.

This chain joins TRBV2 and TRBJ1-6; perhaps TRBD1 as D (6 bases). Germline V gene lookup returns CDR1 SNHLY and CDR2 FYNNEI. The CDR3 has 14 residues. Trimming shortened V by 2 bases and J by 10 bases, and 12 bases separated the two germline ends. CDR3 protein: CASSEYRVGSPLHF. CDR3 DNA: TGTGCCAGCAGTGAATACAGGGTGGGCTCACCCCTCCACTTT. The entire variable domain, with the rest obtained from reference TRBV2 and TRBJ1-6, is as follows: EPEVTQTPSHQVTQMGQEVILRCVPISNHLYFYWYRQILGQKVEFLVSFYNNEISEKSEIFDDQFSVERPDGSNFTLKIRSTKLEDSAMYFCASSEYRVGSPLHFGNGTRLTVT.

The rearrangement joins TRBV2 to TRBJ1-1; the match to TRBD1 covers 7 bases. This CDR3 is 13 amino acids long. J was trimmed by 1 base and V by 7 bases; bases with no gene match: 3. Per germline, CDR1 SNHLY and CDR2 FYNNEI. This CDR3 reads CASKGGKNTEAFF. CDR3 DNA: TGTGCCAGCAAAGGGGGCAAGAACACTGAAGCTTTCTTT.

This rearrangement joins TRBV9 to TRBJ1-2; no firm D call. Trimming stripped 0 bases from V and 2 bases from J, with 20 bases between. The CDR3 is 18 amino acids. CDR1 SGDLS and CDR2 YYNGEE come from the germline V gene. CDR3 sequence (DNA): TGTGCCAGCAGCGTAGAGGGAGCGAACCTTCCCCTGAACTATGGCTACACCTTC. Translation: CASSVEGANLPLNYGYTF.

The rearrangement links TRBV4-1 to TRBJ1-3; tentatively, D is TRBD1 (6 bases). The CDR3 spans 15 residues. Trimming removed 1 base at V and 2 bases at J, with 9 bases between. Germline V gene sequence: CDR1 MGHRA, CDR2 YSYEKL. CDR3 sequence (DNA): TGCGCCAGCAGCCAAGTAACAGGGACTGGAAACACCATATATTTT. Residues: CASSQVTGTGNTIYF.

This chain links TRBV7-9 with TRBJ1-6; TRBD1 aligns across 10 bases. The CDR3 is made up of 16 amino acids. CDR1 is SEHNR, CDR2 FQNEAQ, per germline (reference sequence). Germline trimming cut 1 base from V and 7 bases from J; bases unmatched to any gene: 4. Written as DNA, the CDR3 is TGTGCCAGCAGCTTAGGACAGGGGGCAGAGAATTCACCCCTCCACTTT. Translated, it gives CASSLGQGAENSPLHF.

This chain joins TRBV4-3 and TRBJ1-1; 7 positions match TRBD1. Germline lookup yields CDR1 LGHNA and CDR2 YSLEER. With V trimmed by 2 bases and J by 1 base, 4 bases remained unmatched. The CDR3 totals 15 residues. Written as DNA, the CDR3 is TGCGCCAGCAGCCAACCAGGGGGGACGAACACTGAAGCTTTCTTT. Protein: CASSQPGGTNTEAFF.

This sequence joins TRBV7-2 and TRBJ1-1; D is unresolved. CDR1 is SGHTA and CDR2 is FQGNSA in the germline V gene. Trimming took 2 bases from V and 3 from J, leaving 10 bases between them. CDR3 length: 14 amino acids. The CDR3 nucleotides are TGTGCCAGCAGCTTAAACCCGACGGACACTGAAGCTTTCTTT. It codes for CASSLNPTDTEAFF.

This clone showed up just once. This chain joins TRBV30 and TRBJ1-2; 7 bases fit TRBD1. The CDR3 is 12 residues long. V was pared by 1 base and J by 9 bases, with 5 bases of the junction left unmatched. Germline CDR1 GTSNPN, CDR2 SVGIG (reference sequence). CDR3 residues: CAWSEQGLRYTF. For the CDR3, the DNA is TGTGCCTGGAGTGAACAGGGGTTACGCTACACCTTC.

This clone was seen just once. V is TRBV12-5 and J is TRBJ2-3; a possible D gene is TRBD2 (6 bases). The V end was cut by 6 bases, the J end by 3 bases, with 16 bases between. The CDR3 has 15 residues. The germline V gene encodes CDR1 LGHNT and CDR2 FRNRAP. The CDR3 loop is CASGRTGDRTDTQYF. CDR3 nucleotides: TGTGCTAGTGGACGCACGGGAGATCGGACAGATACGCAGTATTTT. The complete variable domain, with remaining parts taken from reference TRBV12-5 and TRBJ2-3, reads DARVTQTPRHKVTEMGQEVTMRCQPILGHNTVFWYRQTMMQGLELLAYFRNRAPLDDSGMPKDRFSAEMPDATLATLKIQPSEPRDSAVYFCASGRTGDRTDTQYFGPGTRLTVL.

This sequence joins TRBV12-3 or TRBV12-4 and TRBJ1-2, with a tentative D call TRBD1 (5 bases). This CDR3 comprises 13 residues. The V end was cut by 6 bases, the J end by 2 bases, with 10 bases between. The CDR3 DNA sequence: TGTGCCAGCAGCCTGACAGAGAACTATGGCTACACCTTC. It translates to CASSLTENYGYTF.

J is TRBJ1-5 and V is TRBV7-8; D is uncertain. This CDR3 has 15 amino acids. V gave up 1 base and J gave up 0 bases, with 7 bases separating them. In germline, CDR1 is SGHVS, CDR2 FQNEAQ. The DNA for the CDR3 is TGTGCCAGCAGCTTAGAGGGATATAGCAATCAGCCCCAGCATTTT. Its protein is CASSLEGYSNQPQHF. Looking up the rest from reference TRBV7-8 and TRBJ1-5 gives the full variable domain: GAGVSQSPRYKVAKRGQDVALRCDPISGHVSLFWYQQALGQGPEFLTYFQNEAQLDKSGLPSDRFFAERPEGSVSTLKIQRTQQEDSAVYLCASSLEGYSNQPQHFGDGTRLSIL.

The V and J genes are TRBV5-8 and TRBJ1-5; unclear D gene. V lost 1 base, J lost 5 bases, and 7 bases lay in between. CDR1 is SGHTS and CDR2 is YDEGEE in the germline V gene. This CDR3 is built from 13 residues. Here the CDR3 reads CASSLFRDQPQHF. CDR3 DNA: TGTGCCAGCAGCTTGTTCCGAGATCAGCCCCAGCATTTT.

The chain has TRBV7-9 and TRBJ1-4, with a weak D call TRBD1 (6 bases). There are 15 residues in the CDR3. Per germline, CDR1 SEHNR and CDR2 FQNEAQ (reference sequence). Trimming left V 4 bases short and J 0 bases short, with 9 bases between. This CDR3 reads CASSSGQTTNEKLFF. CDR3 coding DNA: TGTGCCAGCAGCTCAGGACAGACAACTAATGAAAAACTGTTTTTT.

Here the CDR3 DNA reads TGCAGCGCTGGGAGGCGATTATCCTACAATGAGCAGTTCTTC. It is translated as CSAGRRLSYNEQFF. The genes are TRBV29-1 and TRBJ2-1, with D possibly TRBD2 on 6 matching bases. Germline assignment: CDR1 SQVTM and CDR2 ANQGSEA. V lost 7 bases, J lost 1 base, and 14 bases lay in between. The CDR3 is 14 residues long.

The V and J genes are TRBV19 and TRBJ2-7; 11 bases map to TRBD1. Germline V gene sequence: CDR1 LNHDA, CDR2 SQIVND (reference sequence). J was trimmed by 4 bases and V by 6 bases; bases with no gene match: 5. The CDR3 extends over 14 amino acids. DNA of the CDR3: TGTGCCAGTAGCCCCGGACAGGGGGCTTACGAGCAGTACTTC. Translated, it gives CASSPGQGAYEQYF.

The chain combines TRBV10-3 with TRBJ1-5, with D maybe TRBD1 (6 bases). The CDR3 length is 13 residues. Germline CDR1 is ENHRY and CDR2 is SYGVKD. V lost 4 bases and J lost 2, with 6 bases in between. CDR3 region: CAISGQGNQPQHF. As DNA, the CDR3 is TGTGCCATCAGTGGACAGGGCAATCAGCCCCAGCATTTT.

This clone has a handful of counts. The chain carries TRBV19 and TRBJ2-2; TRBD2 might be the D (6 bases). V lost 3 bases and J 6 bases, leaving 14 bases between the germline ends. The CDR3 has 15 residues. The germline V gene has CDR1 LNHDA and CDR2 SQIVND (reference sequence). DNA of the CDR3: TGTGCCAGTAGTATTCACAGCGGAGGGTCCGGGGAGCTGTTTTTT. Amino acid sequence: CASSIHSGGSGELFF.